These 26 T cell receptor beta chains were sequenced from one sample in a study of T cell repertoires in cytomegalovirus infection. Each CDR3 protein is one row after TCRdb ran MiXCR on the reads. The table includes 450,000 to 550,000 distinct CDR3 sequences, approximately 15% detected once. Sequencing input: CD8+ T cells from PBMCs. Receptor source: a human donor in good health (CMV status not recorded). Some clones in this sample may be carry-over from other donors' samples.

This clonotype has ten or more counts. V usage is TRBV27 and J usage is TRBJ1-1; D gene uncertain. V lost 1 base to trimming and J lost 3 bases, with 12 bases between them. The germline V gene encodes CDR1 MNHEY and CDR2 SMNVEV (reference sequence). The CDR3 extends over 15 amino acids. CDR3 sequence (DNA): TGTGCCAGCAGTTTATTTTCAGGAGGTTACACTGAAGCTTTCTTT. Translated, it gives CASSLFSGGYTEAFF.

CDR3 loop: CSARVEGSTDYEQYF. The CDR3 DNA reads as TGCAGTGCTAGAGTGGAGGGAAGTACAGACTACGAGCAGTACTTC. This chain links TRBV20-1 with TRBJ2-7, with D possibly being TRBD2 (6 bases). The germline V and J ends were trimmed by 1 base and 3 bases, with 16 bases remaining between them. This CDR3 region has 15 residues. Germline CDR1 is DFQATT and CDR2 is SNEGSKA (reference sequence).

This clonotype was observed a handful of times. This chain uses TRBV28 with TRBJ2-2, with 7 bases aligning to TRBD2. The CDR3 extends over 15 amino acids. CDR1 and CDR2 (germline): MDHEN, SYDVKM. With 3 bases clipped from V and 2 bases from J, the junction kept 3 bases outside the gene matches. CDR3 DNA: TGTGCCAGCAGTTTCAGCGGGACTAACACCGGGGAGCTGTTTTTT. This sequence encodes CASSFSGTNTGELFF.

This chain links TRBV10-2 with TRBJ1-1; 7 bases match TRBD1. CDR1 and CDR2 from the germline V gene are WSHSY and SAAADI. Trimming at V came to 6 bases and at J to 6 bases, leaving 4 bases not matched to a gene. The CDR3 is 12 amino acids. The CDR3 reads CASRQGGAEAFF. CDR3 nucleotides: TGCGCCAGCAGGCAGGGGGGTGCTGAAGCTTTCTTT.

The chain carries TRBV9 and TRBJ2-3; a possible D gene is TRBD2 (5 bases). Between the trimmed V and J ends, which lost 0 bases and 1 base, there was a span of 9 bases. The CDR3 is 15 residues long. The germline gives CDR1 SGDLS, CDR2 YYNGEE. The CDR3 DNA sequence: TGTGCCAGCAGCGTAGGGAATAGCGGCACAGATACGCAGTATTTT. Its translation is CASSVGNSGTDTQYF.

This clonotype was found many times. The chain recombines TRBV7-9 with TRBJ2-1; the match to TRBD1 covers 8 bases. V lost 6 bases and J lost 16; bases outside the gene matches: 17. From germline, CDR1 is SEHNR and CDR2 FQNEAQ (reference sequence). This CDR3 region has 14 residues. The CDR3 is CASRPAAEVQGGFF. Written as DNA, the CDR3 is TGTGCCAGCAGACCCGCCGCCGAAGTACAGGGGGGATTCTTC.

V and J are TRBV11-2 and TRBJ1-1; D perhaps matches TRBD1 (6 bases). The V end was cut by 5 bases, the J end by 1 base, with 17 bases between. The CDR3 is 16 amino acids. CDR1 and CDR2 from the germline V gene are SGHAT and FQNNGV. CDR3 nucleotide sequence: TGTGCCAGCAGCATATGGGGGGGCCTGACGAACACTGAAGCTTTCTTT. Encoded protein: CASSIWGGLTNTEAFF.

The genes are TRBV27 and TRBJ1-5; 12 bases are a match to TRBD1. The germline gives CDR1 MNHEY, CDR2 SMNVEV (reference sequence). The trim removed 6 bases at V and 3 bases at J, leaving 9 bases unmatched. The CDR3 has 17 amino acids. In nucleotides, the CDR3 is TGTGCCAGCAGCGGGACAGGGGGCTTTCCTACCAATCAGCCCCAGCATTTT. It specifies CASSGTGGFPTNQPQHF.

The V call is TRBV2, the J call TRBJ1-2; possible D gene TRBD1, 5 bases. The V end lost 8 bases, the J end lost 6 bases, and 10 bases lay between the germline ends. The CDR3 runs 11 residues. Per the germline V gene, CDR1 is SNHLY and CDR2 is FYNNEI. The CDR3 spells CASPGGDGYTF. In DNA, the CDR3 is TGTGCCAGCCCGGGGGGGGATGGCTACACCTTC.

A few counts support this clonotype. The V call is TRBV27, the J call TRBJ1-4, with D possibly TRBD1 on 5 matching bases. V was trimmed by 5 bases and J by 8 bases, leaving 18 bases between them. CDR1 and CDR2 (germline): MNHEY, SMNVEV (reference sequence). CDR3 length: 15 amino acids. This CDR3 reads CASSQDQYRGEKLFF. In DNA form, the CDR3 reads TGTGCCAGCAGTCAGGACCAATATCGGGGCGAAAAACTGTTTTTT.

This clonotype was observed a few times. The V and J genes are TRBV15 and TRBJ2-5; the match to TRBD2 covers 7 bases. The germline V gene has CDR1 LNHNV and CDR2 YYDKDF (reference sequence). The CDR3 is 16 amino acids. Trimming took 0 bases from V and 3 from J; bases not matched to a gene: 7. The CDR3 DNA sequence: TGTGCCACCAGCAGAGATGCGCGGGGGTTAGAAGAGACCCAGTACTTC. It codes for CATSRDARGLEETQYF.

There are many counts of this clonotype. CDR3 DNA: TGTGCCAGCAGCTTAAGGCTTGGCGGGGTAGATACGCAGTATTTT. This codes for CASSLRLGGVDTQYF. The chain couples TRBV7-3 to TRBJ2-3, with D perhaps matching TRBD2 (6 bases). Trimming cost V 1 base and J 5 bases, with 13 bases left between them. From germline, CDR1 is SGHTA and CDR2 FQGTGA. CDR3 size: 15 residues.

Details on this clonotype: The CDR3 does not end in the conserved phenylalanine or tryptophan, so this is likely a read error. The chain combines TRBV5-1 with TRBJ2-7, with TRBD2 identical over 9 bases. Trimming at V came to 1 base and at J to 5 bases, leaving 4 bases not matched to a gene. This CDR3 is built from 14 residues. Looked up from germline, CDR1 is SGHRS and CDR2 is YFSETQ. In DNA form, the CDR3 reads TGCGCCAGCAGCTTGTGGCTAGCGGGAAACGAGCAGTACTTA. Its protein is CASSLWLAGNEQYL.

The table lists this clonotype with many counts. The chain has TRBV6-2 or TRBV6-3 and TRBJ2-1, with 9 bases matching TRBD2. The CDR3 covers 16 residues. Germline V CDR1 and CDR2: MNHEY, SVGEGT. V lost 5 bases, J lost 7 bases, and 12 bases stayed unmatched. This CDR3 is CASSRLAERGYNEQFF. The CDR3 DNA follows: TGTGCCAGCAGTCGACTAGCGGAGAGGGGTTATAATGAGCAGTTCTTC.

In this sample, this clonotype turned up many times. The V and J genes are TRBV12-3 or TRBV12-4 and TRBJ1-5; 7 bases are shared with TRBD1. V gave up 2 bases and J gave up 6 bases; unmatched junction bases: 7. The CDR3 spans 15 residues. For the CDR3, the DNA is TGTGCCAGCAGTTTAACAGGGGAGGTGGGTCAGCCCCAGCATTTT. Translated: CASSLTGEVGQPQHF.

This clonotype was observed a few times. J is TRBJ2-1 and V is TRBV2; D gene uncertain. The CDR3 contains 10 residues. V lost 8 bases and J 9 bases, leaving 8 bases between the germline ends. CDR1 SNHLY and CDR2 FYNNEI come from the germline V gene. The CDR3 bases are TGTGCCAGCGCTATGGCTGAGCAGTTCTTC. Translated, it gives CASAMAEQFF.

The chain joins TRBV12-3 or TRBV12-4 to TRBJ1-5; possibly TRBD1 for D (5 bases). The CDR3 is 13 residues long. V dropped 4 bases and J dropped 9 bases, with 13 bases sitting between them. CDR3 bases: TGTGCCAGCAGTTCAGAGAGGGGTACGCCCCAGCATTTT. This sequence encodes CASSSERGTPQHF.

A single count supports this clonotype. At one end, the junction sequence differs from germline, possibly due to a read error. This chain joins TRBV7-8 and TRBJ1-5; no clear D gene. Per germline, CDR1 SGHVS and CDR2 FQNEAQ. This CDR3 spans 12 amino acids. This CDR3 is CASSLQCQPPHF. CDR3 DNA: TGTGCCAGCAGCTTACAGTGTCAGCCCCCGCATTTT.

The V and J genes are TRBV9 and TRBJ1-1, with D tentatively TRBD1 (5 bases). With 0 bases removed from V and 3 bases from J, the gap between germline ends came to 9 bases. The CDR3 has 14 amino acids. The germline gives CDR1 SGDLS, CDR2 YYNGEE. In nucleotides, the CDR3 is TGTGCCAGCAGCGTAGGAGGCAGGGACACTGAAGCTTTCTTT. Protein sequence: CASSVGGRDTEAFF.

The chain employs TRBV27 and TRBJ1-2; D might be TRBD1 (5 bases). The ends were cut back, 7 bases at V and 6 bases at J, with 12 bases in the middle. CDR1 MNHEY and CDR2 SMNVEV come from the germline V gene (reference sequence). This CDR3 contains 12 residues. The CDR3 loop is CASKDTKHGYTF. CDR3 DNA sequence: TGTGCCAGCAAGGACACGAAGCATGGCTACACCTTC.

Points on this clonotype: This may be a read error: a much more frequent sequence differs by one nucleotide. This rearrangement joins TRBV4-2 to TRBJ2-7; a possible D gene is TRBD2 (5 bases). The germline V gene encodes CDR1 LGHNA and CDR2 YNFKEQ. This CDR3 comprises 16 residues. V lost 2 bases to trimming and J lost 0 bases, with 14 bases between them. The CDR3 DNA is TGTGCCAGCAGCCAAAGAGCGCTAGCCTCCTCCTACGAGCAGTACTTC. Amino acids: CASSQRALASSYEQYF.

This clonotype was picked up many times. This chain uses TRBV27 with TRBJ2-1; TRBD2 aligns across 9 bases. Germline V gene data show CDR1 as MNHEY and CDR2 as SMNVEV (reference sequence). The CDR3 consists of 15 residues. J lost 5 bases, V lost 3 bases, and 5 bases had no gene match. In DNA, the CDR3 is TGTGCCAGCAGTTTCGGCGGGAGGGTTGACAATGAGCAGTTCTTC. Translated: CASSFGGRVDNEQFF.

This clonotype was counted between two and nine times. The V call is TRBV24-1, the J call TRBJ2-1, with TRBD1 matching over 8 bases. Per the germline V gene, CDR1 is KGHDR and CDR2 is SFDVKD. V gave up 1 base and J gave up 1 base; unmatched junction bases: 2. The CDR3 consists of 16 residues. The CDR3 coding sequence is TGTGCCACCAGTGATTTTGGGACAGGTTCCTACAATGAGCAGTTCTTC. This translates into CATSDFGTGSYNEQFF.

This clonotype has a handful of counts. The chain carries TRBV24-1 and TRBJ2-2; the D is unclear. The CDR3 runs to 16 residues. The germline V gene has CDR1 KGHDR and CDR2 SFDVKD. V gave up 3 bases and J gave up 0 bases, with 10 bases separating them. The CDR3 DNA sequence: TGTGCCACCAGTGATCGTGTAAGGACGAACACCGGGGAGCTGTTTTTT. This codes for CATSDRVRTNTGELFF.

This clonotype was detected many times. The chain has TRBV19 and TRBJ1-5; D gene uncertain. The CDR3 is 13 amino acids. V shed 7 bases and J shed 0 bases, with 7 bases lying between them. Germline loops: CDR1 LNHDA, CDR2 SQIVND (reference sequence). The CDR3 sequence: CASNWGSNQPQHF. Here the CDR3 DNA reads TGTGCCAGTAATTGGGGTAGCAATCAGCCCCAGCATTTT. The whole variable domain, filled in from reference TRBV19 and TRBJ1-5, reads DGGITQSPKYLFRKEGQNVTLSCEQNLNHDAMYWYRQDPGQGLRLIYYSQIVNDFQKGDIAEGYSVSREKKESFPLTVTSAQKNPTAFYLCASNWGSNQPQHFGDGTRLSIL.

This clonotype was counted many times. The chain carries TRBV7-3 and TRBJ2-2, with D perhaps assigned TRBD1 or TRBD2 (5 bases each). The CDR3 loop spans 18 amino acids. V lost 1 base and J lost 3, with 18 bases in between. The germline CDR1 and CDR2 sequences are SGHTA and FQGTGA. The CDR3 sequence: CASSLSLSIRDDTGELFF. In DNA, the CDR3 is TGTGCCAGCAGCTTAAGCCTTTCAATTAGGGACGACACCGGGGAGCTGTTTTTT.